The clone carrying this TCR beta chain occurred a few times. This may stem from a read error, because a much larger clone lies one nucleotide away. V dropped 5 bases and J dropped 4 bases, with 3 bases sitting between them. The germline gives CDR1 MNHEY, CDR2 SMNVEV (reference sequence). The CDR3 length is 11 residues. This specimen comes from a study of T-cell reconstitution after alpha-beta-depleted transplantation in children. Unique molecular identifiers were incorporated when the TCRbeta library was constructed. One entry per CDR3 protein, called by TCRdb with MiXCR from the PCR reads. The sample contains about 460,000 distinct CDR3 sequences, around 12% of which appear only once.

V gene TRBV27 combines with J gene TRBJ2-4; no reliable D call. This material consisted of PBMCs from the stem cell graft donor, taken from the stem cell graft. This receptor was obtained from a human donor who donated a stem cell graft to a child with combined immunodeficiency. The CDR3 sequence: CASSIKNIQYF. The CDR3 DNA is TGTGCCAGCAGTATTAAAAACATTCAGTACTTC.